The present T cell receptor beta chain was sequenced within a study of regulatory T cells in long-lasting Graves disease. iRepertoire HTBI primers and Arm-PCR of CDR3 regions built TCR beta libraries. Each CDR3 protein is one row after TCRdb ran MiXCR on the multiplex PCR reads. The table shows about 440,000 distinct CDR3 sequences, with around 17% occurring only once. Findings and limits, study-wide: Newly diagnosed patients had higher TCR diversity than persistent Graves' patients did. Favored gene segments in persistent disease were TRBV28, TRBJ1-2 and TRBJ2-5. Limited samples may have lowered accuracy.

This CDR3 region has 15 residues. Trimming shortened V by 5 bases and J by 3 bases, and 14 bases separated the two germline ends. Germline CDR1 reads SGHTA; CDR2 reads FQGTGA. Regarding time point: newly diagnosed GD, antithyroid drugs for less than 3 months. Construction of the TCR library relied on RNA isolated from PBMCs. This clonotype has more than one count but fewer than ten. Antigen: not known. The same sample was also used in a study of T cells in Graves' hyperthyroidism and ophthalmopathy.

The sequence derives from a woman under 30 with Graves disease. The chain recombines TRBV7-3 with TRBJ2-1, with a weak D call TRBD2 (6 bases). The sample consisted of peripheral blood mononuclear cells (PBMCs), taken at new diagnosis, from a patient treated with antithyroid drugs. The CDR3 sequence is CASSTMGTFYNEQFF. The CDR3 region has the DNA TGTGCCAGCAGCACCATGGGGACTTTCTACAATGAGCAGTTCTTC.